Each of the 24 T cell receptor beta chains below was sequenced from the same sample in a study of blood T cells in healthy people across ages. Using a J-beta primer mix together with a sample-barcoded 5' primer, a second PCR was run for roughly 7 to 11 cycles. TCRdb re-called the 5' RACE reads with MiXCR, one entry per CDR3 protein. The data contain 550,000 to 650,000 distinct CDR3 sequences, about a quarter of them singletons. The data also belong to a second study, concerning T cells of mothers and their children.

Sequencing was performed on blood. The receptor source for this set is a boy aged 2 to 9 in good health.

V is TRBV2 and J is TRBJ1-6; the D is unclear. Germline lookup yields CDR1 SNHLY and CDR2 FYNNEI. The CDR3 length is 13 residues. With 2 bases removed from V and 14 bases from J, the gap between germline ends came to 13 bases. CDR3 sequence reads: CASSEQAASTLHF. DNA for the CDR3: TGTGCCAGCAGTGAACAGGCAGCCAGCACCCTCCACTTT.

The chain employs TRBV6-2 or TRBV6-3 and TRBJ2-3; D unclear. V lost 8 bases and J 0 bases, leaving 15 bases between the germline ends. The CDR3 spans 15 residues. Germline values: CDR1 MNHEY, CDR2 SVGEGT. This chain's CDR3 is CASLDSTLSTDTQYF. The CDR3 DNA reads as TGTGCCAGCTTGGATAGCACCCTTAGCACAGATACGCAGTATTTT.

This chain joins TRBV10-3 and TRBJ2-3, with 8 bases fitting TRBD1. Unmatched junction bases numbered 8, after V lost 0 bases and J lost 6 bases. The germline CDR1 and CDR2 sequences are ENHRY and SYGVKD. The CDR3 contains 16 residues. The CDR3 DNA reads as TGTGCCATCAGTGAGTCTGTCGGACAGGGATCGGATACGCAGTATTTT. This encodes CAISESVGQGSDTQYF.

The rearrangement links TRBV29-1 to TRBJ2-5, with D perhaps matching TRBD2 (5 bases). Germline values: CDR1 SQVTM, CDR2 ANQGSEA. Trimming pared 6 bases from V and 3 bases from J, leaving 14 bases between. The CDR3 runs to 13 residues. CDR3 in amino acids: CSVMRVGKETQYF. DNA of the CDR3: TGCAGCGTGATGCGGGTTGGGAAAGAGACCCAGTACTTC.

The V and J genes are TRBV2 and TRBJ1-6; no definite D call. CDR3 length equals 12 residues. V lost 0 bases, J lost 10 bases, and 4 bases lay in between. CDR1 is SNHLY and CDR2 is FYNNEI in the germline V gene. In nucleotides, the CDR3 is TGTGCCAGCAGTGAAGCAGCCTCACCCCTCCACTTT. Translation gives CASSEAASPLHF.

This clonotype occurred a few times. The genes are TRBV21-1 and TRBJ2-6; the listed D gene, TRBD1, was not tested against the DNA. TRBV21-1 is designated a pseudogene. The CDR3 covers 17 residues. CDR3 sequence: CASSRQGLTSGANVLTF. The CDR3 nucleotides read TGTGCCAGCAGTAGACAGGGGTTGACCTCTGGGGCCAACGTCCTGACTTTC.

The chain uses TRBV6-5 and TRBJ1-2, with 10 bases matching TRBD1. This CDR3 is 15 amino acids long. The junction had 8 bases not matched to a gene; V was cut back by 6 bases and J by 4 bases. The germline V gene has CDR1 MNHEY and CDR2 SVGAGI. CDR3 sequence: CASRYIDRGLYGYTF. The CDR3 region has the DNA TGTGCCAGCAGATATATCGACAGGGGGCTCTATGGCTACACCTTC.

The table lists this clonotype with many counts. The chain links TRBV15 to TRBJ1-5; 9 bases agree with TRBD1. The CDR3 extends over 16 amino acids. V lost 0 bases to trimming and J lost 3 bases; unmatched junction nucleotides: 3. CDR1 is LNHNV, CDR2 YYDKDF, per germline (reference sequence). CDR3 bases: TGTGCCACCAGCAGAGATGACAGGGGGGTCAATCAGCCCCAGCATTTT. Amino acid sequence: CATSRDDRGVNQPQHF.

The chain employs TRBV27 and TRBJ2-5; TRBD1 might be the D (6 bases). The assigned J gene may be wrong: the sequence end matches TRBJ2-7 better. The germline V gene has CDR1 MNHEY and CDR2 SMNVEV (reference sequence). The length of the CDR3 is 14 residues. The CDR3 region is CASSLYAGDHEQYF. Here the CDR3 DNA reads TGTGCCAGCAGTTTATACGCAGGGGACCACGAGCAGTACTTC.

This rearrangement joins TRBV29-1 to TRBJ1-5; D not certain. The CDR3 runs 14 residues. Germline CDR1 SQVTM, CDR2 ANQGSEA. Trimming took 4 bases from V and 0 from J, leaving 10 bases between them. CDR3 bases: TGCAGCGTTGGGGCGTCCGATAGCAATCAGCCCCAGCATTTT. Translating gives CSVGASDSNQPQHF.

J is TRBJ2-5 and V is TRBV5-1; TRBD2 matches at 7 bases. CDR3 size: 14 residues. The V gene end was trimmed by 5 bases and the J gene end by 4 bases; junction bases not matched to a gene: 8. Germline CDR1 reads SGHRS; CDR2 reads YFSETQ. CDR3 sequence: CASRDGGSGETQYF. In DNA form, the CDR3 reads TGCGCCAGCAGGGACGGGGGGAGTGGAGAGACCCAGTACTTC. Full variable domain (remainder filled in from reference TRBV5-1 and TRBJ2-5): KAGVTQTPRYLIKTRGQQVTLSCSPISGHRSVSWYQQTPGQGLQFLFEYFSETQRNKGNFPGRFSGRQFSNSRSEMNVSTLELGDSALYLCASRDGGSGETQYFGPGTRLLVL.

This clonotype was seen only a few times. No conserved phenylalanine or tryptophan ends this CDR3, so it is likely a read error. This rearrangement joins TRBV27 to TRBJ2-7, with D possibly being TRBD1 (5 bases). The CDR3 loop spans 13 amino acids. Trimming shortened V by 5 bases and J by 2 bases, and 10 bases separated the two germline ends. Per the germline V gene, CDR1 is MNHEY and CDR2 is SMNVEV (reference sequence). CDR3 nucleotides: TGTGCCAGCAGTACAGGATTTGCCTACGAGCAGTACTCC. This gives the protein CASSTGFAYEQYS.

This clonotype was observed a handful of times. The gene calls are TRBV6-1 and TRBJ1-2; D uncertain. CDR1 MNHNS and CDR2 SASEGT come from the germline V gene. CDR3 length equals 15 residues. The ends were cut back, 4 bases at V and 0 bases at J, with 12 bases in the middle. The CDR3 nucleotides read TGTGCCAGCAGTGGGACCTCTACAACTAACTATGGCTACACCTTC. The encoded protein is CASSGTSTTNYGYTF.

This chain links TRBV7-9 with TRBJ1-3; tentatively, D is TRBD1 (6 bases). The CDR3 consists of 15 residues. CDR1 is SEHNR and CDR2 is FQNEAQ in the germline V gene (reference sequence). The V end lost 6 bases, the J end lost 0 bases, and 12 bases lay between the germline ends. The CDR3 sequence: CASSPTGTSGNTIYF. The CDR3 nucleotides read TGTGCCAGCAGTCCGACAGGAACCTCTGGAAACACCATATATTTT.

The V gene is TRBV5-1, the J gene TRBJ1-2; 8 bases map to TRBD1. J gave up 3 bases and V 4 bases, and 8 bases lay outside the gene matches. CDR3 size: 15 residues. The germline CDR1 and CDR2 sequences are SGHRS and YFSETQ. For the CDR3, the DNA is TGCGCCAGCAGCCCCCCCGCAGGGGGCGACTATGGCTACACCTTC. The encoded protein is CASSPPAGGDYGYTF.

This chain uses TRBV12-3 or TRBV12-4 with TRBJ1-4; no reliable D call. V gave up 1 base and J gave up 5 bases, with 14 bases separating them. The CDR3 has 16 residues. The CDR3 reads CASSLGRGKVNEKLFF. As DNA, the CDR3 is TGTGCCAGCAGTTTAGGAAGAGGGAAAGTAAATGAAAAACTGTTTTTT.

This clonotype was picked up a small number of times. The genes are TRBV20-1 and TRBJ2-3; TRBD1 matches 9 bases. Trimming removed 4 bases from V and 5 bases from J; junction bases left unmatched: 13. Germline CDR1 and CDR2: DFQATT and SNEGSKA (reference sequence). The CDR3 extends over 16 amino acids. The CDR3 nucleotides are TGCAGTGCTATTTGGAATCCCGGGACAGGGCTAGATACGCAGTATTTT. Its translation: CSAIWNPGTGLDTQYF.

This sequence joins TRBV7-9 and TRBJ2-1, with D possibly being TRBD2 (6 bases). The end of the DNA fits TRBJ2-5 better, so the J call may be wrong. The CDR3 spans 15 residues. Looked up from germline, CDR1 is SEHNR and CDR2 is FQNEAQ (reference sequence). The CDR3 loop reads CASSWRSREGETQYF. Here the CDR3 DNA reads TGTGCCAGCAGCTGGCGGTCGCGGGAAGGAGAGACCCAGTACTTC.

V and J are TRBV3-1 and TRBJ2-5; D is undetermined. The last part of the DNA fits TRBJ2-7 better; the J call may be wrong. CDR1 and CDR2 (germline): LGHDT, YNNKEL (reference sequence). CDR3 length: 12 residues. CDR3 coding DNA: TGTGCCAGCAGCCAACCCGACCGCGAGCAGTACTTC. Translating gives CASSQPDREQYF.

The rearrangement joins TRBV12-5 to TRBJ2-1; D is unresolved. The CDR3 sequence is 12 residues long. V was clipped by 3 bases and J by 5 bases, with 5 bases between them. Germline V lookup: CDR1 LGHNT, CDR2 FRNRAP. The CDR3 here is CASGFPNNEQFF. Here the CDR3 DNA reads TGTGCTAGTGGTTTTCCGAACAATGAGCAGTTCTTC.

V is TRBV7-2 and J is TRBJ2-5, with 7 bases identical to TRBD1. With 1 base clipped from V and 4 bases from J, the junction kept 12 bases outside the gene matches. Per germline, CDR1 SGHTA and CDR2 FQGNSA. The CDR3 contains 17 residues. Here the CDR3 DNA reads TGTGCCAGCAGCTTAGAGGGACGACAGGGTCGGTTAGAGACCCAGTACTTC. It yields the protein CASSLEGRQGRLETQYF.

V and J are TRBV12-3 or TRBV12-4 and TRBJ1-2, with TRBD1 matching over 11 bases. The CDR3 runs 13 residues. V dropped 8 bases and J dropped 6; count of bases not matched to a gene: 5. The CDR3 nucleotides are TGTGCCAGCCATGGACAGGGGGCGAATGGCTACACCTTC. Protein: CASHGQGANGYTF.

This rearrangement joins TRBV11-2 to TRBJ2-2, with 12 bases fitting TRBD2. Germline V gene sequence: CDR1 SGHAT, CDR2 FQNNGV. The CDR3 length is 16 residues. V shed 4 bases and J 4 bases; nucleotides not matched to a gene: 4. CDR3 sequence: CASSSPSGRATGELFF. In nucleotides, the CDR3 is TGTGCCAGCAGCTCCCCTAGCGGGAGGGCCACCGGGGAGCTGTTTTTT.

V gene TRBV10-3 combines with J gene TRBJ1-1, with a possible D match to TRBD1 (5 bases). Germline CDR1 ENHRY, CDR2 SYGVKD. The CDR3 consists of 13 residues. Between the trimmed V and J ends, which lost 10 bases and 2 bases, there was a span of 14 bases. CDR3 sequence reads: CAKRETVNTEAFF. In nucleotides, the CDR3 is TGTGCCAAACGAGAGACAGTCAACACTGAAGCTTTCTTT.